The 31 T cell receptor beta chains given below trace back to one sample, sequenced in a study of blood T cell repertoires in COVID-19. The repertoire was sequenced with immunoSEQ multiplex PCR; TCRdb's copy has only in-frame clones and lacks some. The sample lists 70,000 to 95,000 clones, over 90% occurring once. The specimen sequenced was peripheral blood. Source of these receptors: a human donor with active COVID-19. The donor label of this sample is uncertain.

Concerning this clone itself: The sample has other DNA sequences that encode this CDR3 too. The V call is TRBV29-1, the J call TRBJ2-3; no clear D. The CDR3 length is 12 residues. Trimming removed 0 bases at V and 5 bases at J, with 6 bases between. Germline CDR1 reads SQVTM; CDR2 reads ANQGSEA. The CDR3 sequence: CSVEDGGDTQYF. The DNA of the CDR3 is TGCAGCGTTGAAGACGGCGGAGATACGCAGTATTTT.

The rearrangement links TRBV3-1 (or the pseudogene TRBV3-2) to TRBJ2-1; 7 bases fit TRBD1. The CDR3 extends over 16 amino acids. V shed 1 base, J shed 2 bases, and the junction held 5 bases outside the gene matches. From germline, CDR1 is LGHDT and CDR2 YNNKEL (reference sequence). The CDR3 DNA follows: TGTGCCAGCAGCCAAGGGTTAGGGGGCGCCTACAATGAGCAGTTCTTC. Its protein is CASSQGLGGAYNEQFF.

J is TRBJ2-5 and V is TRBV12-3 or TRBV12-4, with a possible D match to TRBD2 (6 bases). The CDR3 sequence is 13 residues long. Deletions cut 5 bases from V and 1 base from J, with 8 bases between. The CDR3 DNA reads TGTGCCAGCAGTCCCGGGAGCCAAGAGACCCAGTACTTC. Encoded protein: CASSPGSQETQYF.

This CDR3 is CASSQRGGLETQYF. The CDR3 DNA is TGTGCCAGCAGTCAGCGGGGGGGCCTCGAGACCCAGTACTTC. The gene calls are TRBV7-2 and TRBJ2-5; 10 nucleotides match TRBD2. CDR1 and CDR2 (germline): SGHTA, FQGNSA. The V and J ends lost 6 bases and 5 bases, in that order; junction bases with no gene match: 6. The CDR3 covers 14 residues. The full variable domain, completed using reference TRBV7-2 and TRBJ2-5, is GAGVSQSPSNKVTEKGKDVELRCDPISGHTALYWYRQSLGQGLEFLIYFQGNSAPDKSGLPSDRFSAERTGGSVSTLTIQRTQQEDSAVYLCASSQRGGLETQYFGPGTRLLVL.

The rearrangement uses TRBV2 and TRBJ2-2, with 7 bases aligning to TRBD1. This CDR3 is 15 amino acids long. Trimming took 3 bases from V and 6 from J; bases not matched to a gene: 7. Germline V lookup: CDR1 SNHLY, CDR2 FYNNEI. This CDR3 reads CASSEQTGAPGELFF. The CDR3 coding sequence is TGTGCCAGCAGTGAGCAAACAGGGGCCCCCGGGGAGCTGTTTTTT.

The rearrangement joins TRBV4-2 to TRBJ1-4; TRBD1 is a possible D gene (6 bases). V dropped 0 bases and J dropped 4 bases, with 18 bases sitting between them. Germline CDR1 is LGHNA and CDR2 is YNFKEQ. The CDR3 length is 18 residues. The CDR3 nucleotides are TGTGCCAGCAGCCAAGATAGGGCAGGGGAGGGGATTAATGAAAAACTGTTTTTT. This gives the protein CASSQDRAGEGINEKLFF.

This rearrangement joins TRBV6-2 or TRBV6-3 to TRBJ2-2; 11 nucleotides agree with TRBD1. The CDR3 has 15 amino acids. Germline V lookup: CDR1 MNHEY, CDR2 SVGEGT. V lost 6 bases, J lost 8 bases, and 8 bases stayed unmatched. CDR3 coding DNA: TGTGCCAGCAGCAACGCGGGACAGGGGGTAGGGGAGCTGTTTTTT. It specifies CASSNAGQGVGELFF.

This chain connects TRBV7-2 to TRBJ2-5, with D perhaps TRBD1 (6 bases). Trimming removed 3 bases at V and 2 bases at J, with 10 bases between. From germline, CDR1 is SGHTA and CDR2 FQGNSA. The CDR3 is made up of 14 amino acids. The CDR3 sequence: CASSFDRFQETQYF. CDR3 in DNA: TGTGCCAGCAGCTTCGACAGGTTTCAAGAGACCCAGTACTTC.

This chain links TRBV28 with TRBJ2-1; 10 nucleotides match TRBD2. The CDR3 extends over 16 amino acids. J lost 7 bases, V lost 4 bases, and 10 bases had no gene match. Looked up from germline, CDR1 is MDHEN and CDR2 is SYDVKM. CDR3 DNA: TGTGCCAGCAGTTCCCCCAGCGGGAGGGTTCCAAATGAGCAGTTCTTC. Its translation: CASSSPSGRVPNEQFF. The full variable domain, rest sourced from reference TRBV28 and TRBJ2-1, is DVKVTQSSRYLVKRTGEKVFLECVQDMDHENMFWYRQDPGLGLRLIYFSYDVKMKEKGDIPEGYSVSREKKERFSLILESASTNQTSMYLCASSSPSGRVPNEQFFGPGTRLTVL.

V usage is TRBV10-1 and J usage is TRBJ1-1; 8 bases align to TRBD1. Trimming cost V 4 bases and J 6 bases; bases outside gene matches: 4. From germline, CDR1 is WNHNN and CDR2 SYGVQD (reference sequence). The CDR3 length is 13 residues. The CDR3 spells CASSGTGTAEAFF. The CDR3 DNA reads TGCGCCAGCAGTGGGACAGGGACCGCTGAAGCTTTCTTT.

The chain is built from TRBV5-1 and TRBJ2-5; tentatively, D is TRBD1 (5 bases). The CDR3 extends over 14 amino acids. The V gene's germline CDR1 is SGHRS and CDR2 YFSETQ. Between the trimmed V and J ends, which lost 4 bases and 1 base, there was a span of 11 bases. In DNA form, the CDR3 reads TGCGCCAGCAGCGGGGCCTTATCCCAAGAGACCCAGTACTTC. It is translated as CASSGALSQETQYF.

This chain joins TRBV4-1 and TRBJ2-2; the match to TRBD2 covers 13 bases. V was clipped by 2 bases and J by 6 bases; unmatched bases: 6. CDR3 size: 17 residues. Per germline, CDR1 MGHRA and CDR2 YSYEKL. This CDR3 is CASSQSGLAGEPGELFF. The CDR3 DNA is TGCGCCAGCAGCCAAAGCGGACTAGCGGGGGAACCCGGGGAGCTGTTTTTT.

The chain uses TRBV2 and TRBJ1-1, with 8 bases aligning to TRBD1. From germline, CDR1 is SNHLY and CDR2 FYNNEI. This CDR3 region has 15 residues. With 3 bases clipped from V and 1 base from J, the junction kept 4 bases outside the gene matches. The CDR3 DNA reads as TGTGCCAGCAGTGAGGGACAGGCCTGGAACACTGAAGCTTTCTTT. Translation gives CASSEGQAWNTEAFF.

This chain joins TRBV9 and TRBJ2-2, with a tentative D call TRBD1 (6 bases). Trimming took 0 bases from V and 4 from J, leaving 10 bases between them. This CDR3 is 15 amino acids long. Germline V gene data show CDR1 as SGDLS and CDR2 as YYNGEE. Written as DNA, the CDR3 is TGTGCCAGCAGCGTAGAGGGACAAACCACCGGGGAGCTGTTTTTT. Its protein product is CASSVEGQTTGELFF.

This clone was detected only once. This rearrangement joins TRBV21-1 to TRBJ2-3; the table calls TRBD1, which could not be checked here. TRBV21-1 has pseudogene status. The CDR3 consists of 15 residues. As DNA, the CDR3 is TGTGCCATCCCAGCCCGACAGCGACCTTGGGATACGCAGTATTTT. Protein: CAIPARQRPWDTQYF.

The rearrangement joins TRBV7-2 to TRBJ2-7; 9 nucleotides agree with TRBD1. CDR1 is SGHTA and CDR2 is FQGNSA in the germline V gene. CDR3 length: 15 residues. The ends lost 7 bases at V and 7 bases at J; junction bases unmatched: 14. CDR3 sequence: CASTGGGTGRREQYF. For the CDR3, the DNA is TGTGCCAGCACCGGAGGGGGGACAGGGAGAAGGGAGCAGTACTTC.

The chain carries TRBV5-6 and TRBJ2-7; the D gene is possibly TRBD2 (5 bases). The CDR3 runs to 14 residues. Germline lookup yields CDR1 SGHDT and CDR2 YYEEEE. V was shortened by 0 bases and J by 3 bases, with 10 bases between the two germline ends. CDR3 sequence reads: CASSLDGELYEQYF. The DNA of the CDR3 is TGTGCCAGCAGCTTGGACGGGGAACTCTACGAGCAGTACTTC.

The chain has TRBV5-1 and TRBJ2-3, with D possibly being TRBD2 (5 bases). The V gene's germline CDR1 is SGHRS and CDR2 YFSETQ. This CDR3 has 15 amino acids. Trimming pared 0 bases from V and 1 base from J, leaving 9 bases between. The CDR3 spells CASSLGFGGTDTQYF. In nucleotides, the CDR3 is TGCGCCAGCAGCTTGGGCTTCGGGGGCACAGATACGCAGTATTTT. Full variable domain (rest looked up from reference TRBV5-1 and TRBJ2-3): KAGVTQTPRYLIKTRGQQVTLSCSPISGHRSVSWYQQTPGQGLQFLFEYFSETQRNKGNFPGRFSGRQFSNSRSEMNVSTLELGDSALYLCASSLGFGGTDTQYFGPGTRLTVL.

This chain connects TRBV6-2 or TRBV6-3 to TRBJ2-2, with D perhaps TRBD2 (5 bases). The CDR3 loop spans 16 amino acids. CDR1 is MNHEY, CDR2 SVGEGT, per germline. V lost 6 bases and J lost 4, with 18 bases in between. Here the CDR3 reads CASSLDGVASTGELFF. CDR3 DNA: TGTGCCAGCAGCCTCGACGGGGTGGCGAGCACCGGGGAGCTGTTTTTT.

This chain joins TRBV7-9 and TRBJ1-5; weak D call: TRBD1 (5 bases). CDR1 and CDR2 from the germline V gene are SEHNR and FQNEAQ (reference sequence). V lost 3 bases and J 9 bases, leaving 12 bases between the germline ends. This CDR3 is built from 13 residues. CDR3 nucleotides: TGTGCCAGCAGCTTCTCCCGGGGGGGGCCCCAGCATTTT. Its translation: CASSFSRGGPQHF.

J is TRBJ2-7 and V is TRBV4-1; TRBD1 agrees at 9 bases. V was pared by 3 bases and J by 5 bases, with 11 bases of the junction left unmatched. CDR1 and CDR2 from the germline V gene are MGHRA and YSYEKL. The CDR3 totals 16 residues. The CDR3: CASSHARDRDSHEQYF. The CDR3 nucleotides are TGCGCCAGCAGCCATGCCCGGGACAGGGACAGTCACGAGCAGTACTTC.

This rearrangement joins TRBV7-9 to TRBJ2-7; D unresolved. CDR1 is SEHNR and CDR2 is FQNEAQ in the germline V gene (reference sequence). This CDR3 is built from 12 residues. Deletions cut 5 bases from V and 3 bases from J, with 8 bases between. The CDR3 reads CASSVQNYEQYF. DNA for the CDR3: TGTGCCAGCAGCGTCCAAAACTACGAGCAGTACTTC.

The chain's CDR3 is CASSEPDRGYEQYF. The DNA of the CDR3 is TGTGCCAGCAGTGAACCCGACAGGGGCTACGAGCAGTACTTC. This sequence joins TRBV6-1 and TRBJ2-7; 8 bases are a match to TRBD1. CDR3 length: 14 amino acids. Looked up from germline, CDR1 is MNHNS and CDR2 is SASEGT. V was pared by 2 bases and J by 3 bases, with 3 bases of the junction left unmatched.

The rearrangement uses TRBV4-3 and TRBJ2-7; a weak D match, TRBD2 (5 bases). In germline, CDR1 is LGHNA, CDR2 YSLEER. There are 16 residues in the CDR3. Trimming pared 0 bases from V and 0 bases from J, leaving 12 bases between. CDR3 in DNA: TGCGCCAGCAGCCAAGATATGAGGGCCGACTCCTACGAGCAGTACTTC. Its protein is CASSQDMRADSYEQYF.

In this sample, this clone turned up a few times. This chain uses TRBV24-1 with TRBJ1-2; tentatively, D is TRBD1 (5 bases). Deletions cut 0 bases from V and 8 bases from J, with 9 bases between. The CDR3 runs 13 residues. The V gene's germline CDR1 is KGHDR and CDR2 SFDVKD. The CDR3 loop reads CATSDLKGNGYTF. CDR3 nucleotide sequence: TGTGCCACCAGTGATTTGAAGGGGAACGGCTACACCTTC.

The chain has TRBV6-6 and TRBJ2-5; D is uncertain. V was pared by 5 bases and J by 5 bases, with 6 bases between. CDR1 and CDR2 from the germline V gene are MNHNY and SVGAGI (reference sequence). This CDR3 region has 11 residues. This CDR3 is CASSNRETQYF. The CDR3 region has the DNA TGTGCCAGCAGTAACCGGGAGACCCAGTACTTC.

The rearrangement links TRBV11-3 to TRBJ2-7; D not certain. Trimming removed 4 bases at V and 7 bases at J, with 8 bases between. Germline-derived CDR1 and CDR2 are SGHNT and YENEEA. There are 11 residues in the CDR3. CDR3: CASSSPLEQYF. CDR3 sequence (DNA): TGTGCCAGCAGCTCCCCCCTAGAGCAGTACTTC.

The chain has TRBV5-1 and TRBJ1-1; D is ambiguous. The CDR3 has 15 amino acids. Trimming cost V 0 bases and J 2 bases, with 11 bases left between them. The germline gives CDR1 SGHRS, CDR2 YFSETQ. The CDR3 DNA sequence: TGCGCCAGCAGCTTGGAGGCGGCACGCAACACTGAAGCTTTCTTT. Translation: CASSLEAARNTEAFF.

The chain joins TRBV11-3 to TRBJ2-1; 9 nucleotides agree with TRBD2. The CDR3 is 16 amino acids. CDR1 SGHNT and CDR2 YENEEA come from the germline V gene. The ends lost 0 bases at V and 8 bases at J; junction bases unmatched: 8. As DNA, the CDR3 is TGTGCCAGCAGCTTAGATGGGCGGGAGGGTTTGGATGAGCAGTTCTTC. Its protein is CASSLDGREGLDEQFF.

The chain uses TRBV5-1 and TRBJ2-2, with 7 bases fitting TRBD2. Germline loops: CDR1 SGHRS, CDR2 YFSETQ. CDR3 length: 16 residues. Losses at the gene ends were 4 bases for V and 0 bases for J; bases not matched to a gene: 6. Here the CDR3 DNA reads TGCGCCAGCAGCCGGCGGGGGACGTCGAACACCGGGGAGCTGTTTTTT. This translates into CASSRRGTSNTGELFF.

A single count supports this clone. For the CDR3, the DNA is TGTGCCAGCAGCTCGCCGGCGGGTGGGAGGGCCTTGGGTGAGCAGTTCTTC. Protein sequence: CASSSPAGGRALGEQFF. The V call is TRBV7-8, the J call TRBJ2-1, with TRBD2 identical over 7 bases. V lost 4 bases, J lost 9 bases, and 18 bases stayed unmatched. This CDR3 is 17 amino acids long. Germline loops: CDR1 SGHVS, CDR2 FQNEAQ. Full variable domain (outside the CDR3, taken from reference TRBV7-8 and TRBJ2-1): GAGVSQSPRYKVAKRGQDVALRCDPISGHVSLFWYQQALGQGPEFLTYFQNEAQLDKSGLPSDRFFAERPEGSVSTLKIQRTQQEDSAVYLCASSSPAGGRALGEQFFGPGTRLTVL.